Listed here are 29 T cell receptor beta chains from one sample, sequenced in a study of blood T cell repertoires in COVID-19. Only in-frame clones appear in the TCRdb table, and some are missing; sequencing was by immunoSEQ multiplex PCR. Here the sample spans some 66,000 clones, approximately 80% being singletons. Sequenced input: peripheral blood. Receptor source: a woman aged 80 or over with acute or convalescent COVID-19.

The chain is built from TRBV7-8 and TRBJ1-2; D is unresolved. The germline V gene has CDR1 SGHVS and CDR2 FQNEAQ. The CDR3 is made up of 15 amino acids. Trimming took 5 bases from V and 5 from J, leaving 18 bases between them. CDR3 sequence: CASSLRDKSPYGYTF. CDR3 DNA sequence: TGTGCCAGCAGCCTACGCGACAAAAGCCCTTATGGCTACACCTTC.

The V gene is TRBV24-1, the J gene TRBJ2-1; 8 bases are shared with TRBD2. V gave up 5 bases and J gave up 7 bases; unmatched junction bases: 6. The germline V gene encodes CDR1 KGHDR and CDR2 SFDVKD. The CDR3 is made up of 14 amino acids. The CDR3 protein is CATSVVASGNEQFF. The CDR3 DNA is TGTGCCACCAGTGTAGTGGCTAGCGGGAATGAGCAGTTCTTC.

This CDR3 is CASSIKTATNEKLFF. DNA for the CDR3: TGTGCCAGTAGTATAAAGACAGCAACTAATGAAAAACTGTTTTTT. The rearrangement uses TRBV19 and TRBJ1-4; TRBD1 is a possible D gene (5 bases). The CDR3 totals 15 residues. Trimming took off 2 bases at V and 0 bases at J, with 7 bases between the two ends. The V gene's germline CDR1 is LNHDA and CDR2 SQIVND (reference sequence).

This clone has at least ten counts. The genes are TRBV28 and TRBJ1-1; D is unresolved. The CDR3 totals 13 residues. The V end was cut by 2 bases, the J end by 5 bases, with 9 bases between. Germline lookup yields CDR1 MDHEN and CDR2 SYDVKM. CDR3 loop: CASSLDRRTEAFF. CDR3 DNA sequence: TGTGCCAGCAGTTTAGACCGGAGGACTGAAGCTTTCTTT.

V gene TRBV7-6 combines with J gene TRBJ1-6, with D uncertain. This CDR3 is 14 amino acids long. V lost 3 bases and J 5 bases, leaving 8 bases between the germline ends. The germline CDR1 and CDR2 sequences are SGHVS and FNYEAQ. CDR3 nucleotide sequence: TGTGCCAGCAGCTTTGACAAAGATAATTCACCCCTCCACTTT. It translates to CASSFDKDNSPLHF.

The CDR3 bases are TGTGCCAGCAGCTTACCCGCTGACAGGGGAGCTTTCTTT. Its translation: CASSLPADRGAFF. V is TRBV7-9 and J is TRBJ1-1, with TRBD1 identical over 8 bases. Germline assignment: CDR1 SEHNR and CDR2 FQNEAQ (reference sequence). The CDR3 runs to 13 residues. After removal of 2 bases from V and 10 bases from J, the junction contained 6 bases not matched to a gene.

The chain combines TRBV12-3 or TRBV12-4 with TRBJ2-2; TRBD2 might be the D (5 bases). The V end was cut by 6 bases, the J end by 5 bases, with 7 bases between. CDR3 length: 12 residues. CDR3 amino acids: CASRRDTGELFF. DNA for the CDR3: TGTGCCAGCAGACGGGATACCGGGGAGCTGTTTTTT.

The chain has TRBV2 and TRBJ1-6; D possibly corresponds to TRBD1 (5 bases). V shed 6 bases and J shed 6 bases, with 15 bases lying between them. The CDR3 runs to 15 residues. Germline V CDR1 and CDR2: SNHLY, FYNNEI. The CDR3 DNA reads as TGTGCCAGCAGGCCTACACGGGGGTCTAATTCACCCCTCCACTTT. Its translation: CASRPTRGSNSPLHF. The full variable domain, completed using reference TRBV2 and TRBJ1-6, is EPEVTQTPSHQVTQMGQEVILRCVPISNHLYFYWYRQILGQKVEFLVSFYNNEISEKSEIFDDQFSVERPDGSNFTLKIRSTKLEDSAMYFCASRPTRGSNSPLHFGNGTRLTVT.

This chain joins TRBV5-1 and TRBJ2-1; 7 bases align to TRBD2. With 5 bases clipped from V and 2 bases from J, the junction kept 4 bases outside the gene matches. The CDR3 sequence is 14 residues long. Germline lookup yields CDR1 SGHRS and CDR2 YFSETQ. The CDR3 DNA sequence: TGCGCCAGCAGGGAGGGAGGGCCCTACAATGAGCAGTTCTTC. It specifies CASREGGPYNEQFF.

V and J are TRBV2 and TRBJ1-1, with D tentatively TRBD1 (5 bases). The ends were cut back, 7 bases at V and 8 bases at J, with 20 bases in the middle. The CDR3 length is 14 residues. Germline CDR1 SNHLY, CDR2 FYNNEI. DNA for the CDR3: TGTGCCAGCATAGCCTCGTTCACCCGACAGGAAGCTTTCTTT. It encodes CASIASFTRQEAFF.

The chain joins TRBV15 to TRBJ1-4; no clear D gene. The CDR3 covers 13 residues. Germline V CDR1 and CDR2: LNHNV, YYDKDF (reference sequence). V gave up 5 bases and J gave up 8 bases, with 12 bases separating them. The CDR3 protein is CATSAGVGEKLFF. CDR3 nucleotide sequence: TGTGCCACCAGCGCCGGAGTCGGCGAAAAACTGTTTTTT.

The genes are TRBV4-2 and TRBJ2-3; no definite D call. The V end lost 4 bases, the J end lost 2 bases, and 10 bases lay between the germline ends. The CDR3 is 14 residues long. Germline loops: CDR1 LGHNA, CDR2 YNFKEQ. This CDR3 is CASSPPTDTDTQYF. The CDR3 region has the DNA TGTGCCAGCAGCCCACCAACAGACACAGATACGCAGTATTTT.

The rearrangement uses TRBV30 and TRBJ1-4; D is perhaps TRBD1 (5 bases). This CDR3 region has 14 residues. V was trimmed by 3 bases and J by 6 bases, leaving 14 bases between them. Germline V gene sequence: CDR1 GTSNPN, CDR2 SVGIG (reference sequence). The CDR3 DNA reads TGTGCCTGGAGCGCCCGGGGGGGGGATGAAAAACTGTTTTTT. This codes for CAWSARGGDEKLFF.

The rearrangement uses TRBV9 and TRBJ1-1; D uncertain. V shed 5 bases and J shed 5 bases, with 19 bases lying between them. The CDR3 extends over 15 amino acids. Germline V lookup: CDR1 SGDLS, CDR2 YYNGEE. CDR3 amino acids: CASSLAGSMGTEAFF. For the CDR3, the DNA is TGTGCCAGCAGTCTCGCGGGGAGTATGGGGACTGAAGCTTTCTTT.

The chain recombines TRBV4-2 with TRBJ1-2; D gene uncertain. The CDR3 is 13 amino acids. Trimming cost V 4 bases and J 4 bases, with 10 bases left between them. Germline loops: CDR1 LGHNA, CDR2 YNFKEQ. The CDR3 nucleotides read TGTGCCAGCAGCCCGTCGGGGTTCTATGGCTACACCTTC. Protein product: CASSPSGFYGYTF.

The table lists this clone with a few counts. This sequence joins TRBV4-3 and TRBJ2-3; the match to TRBD2 covers 9 bases. Germline CDR1 and CDR2: LGHNA and YSLEER. This CDR3 region has 17 residues. Losses at the gene ends were 3 bases for V and 0 bases for J; bases not matched to a gene: 7. This CDR3 is CASSQGLTSGSTDTQYF. In DNA form, the CDR3 reads TGCGCCAGCAGCCAGGGACTTACTAGCGGGAGCACAGATACGCAGTATTTT.

This sequence joins TRBV11-3 and TRBJ2-2; 10 nucleotides line up with TRBD1. This CDR3 spans 20 amino acids. J lost 1 base, V lost 4 bases, and 15 bases had no gene match. Looked up from germline, CDR1 is SGHNT and CDR2 is YENEEA. CDR3 nucleotide sequence: TGTGCCAGCAGCTCAGAGGGGTTCGGGACAGGGGAACTGAACACCGGGGAGCTGTTTTTT. It codes for CASSSEGFGTGELNTGELFF.

This sequence joins TRBV19 and TRBJ1-1; a weak D match, TRBD1 (6 bases). V shed 5 bases and J shed 0 bases, with 16 bases lying between them. Germline V lookup: CDR1 LNHDA, CDR2 SQIVND (reference sequence). This CDR3 comprises 16 residues. The CDR3 region is CASSSGTPPLNTEAFF. Written as DNA, the CDR3 is TGTGCCAGTAGTTCCGGGACACCACCCCTGAACACTGAAGCTTTCTTT.

The chain employs TRBV28 and TRBJ2-7; D gene uncertain. Germline-derived CDR1 and CDR2 are MDHEN and SYDVKM. The CDR3 has 12 amino acids. V was trimmed by 8 bases and J by 2 bases, leaving 10 bases between them. In nucleotides, the CDR3 is TGTGCCAGCGGCACGTCTGCCTACGAGCAGTACTTC. This encodes CASGTSAYEQYF.

This chain connects TRBV27 to TRBJ2-7, with TRBD1 as a possible D gene (6 bases). Germline V gene sequence: CDR1 MNHEY, CDR2 SMNVEV (reference sequence). The V gene lost 2 bases and the J gene lost 1 base, with 12 bases spanning the gap. The CDR3 runs to 15 residues. CDR3 sequence: CASSLGRGLSYEQYF. DNA of the CDR3: TGTGCCAGCAGTTTAGGCAGGGGCCTATCCTACGAGCAGTACTTC.

V and J are TRBV2 and TRBJ1-4; a weak D match, TRBD1 (5 bases). The CDR3 has 15 amino acids. V shed 3 bases and J shed 1 base, with 9 bases lying between them. The V gene's germline CDR1 is SNHLY and CDR2 FYNNEI. The CDR3 reads CASSEGGGTNEKLFF. Written as DNA, the CDR3 is TGTGCCAGCAGTGAGGGGGGGGGAACTAATGAAAAACTGTTTTTT.

This clone was seen only once. The CDR3 DNA sequence: TGTGCCAGCATGTTCAGGACTAGCGGGAGCAATGAGCAGTTCTTC. Translated, it gives CASMFRTSGSNEQFF. The V gene is TRBV2, the J gene TRBJ2-1; 13 bases line up with TRBD2. The CDR3 contains 15 residues. CDR1 SNHLY and CDR2 FYNNEI come from the germline V gene. With 7 bases clipped from V and 6 bases from J, the junction kept 6 bases outside the gene matches.

The chain uses TRBV15 and TRBJ1-1, with a weak D call TRBD1 (6 bases). Trimming shortened V by 0 bases and J by 6 bases, and 14 bases separated the two germline ends. The CDR3 extends over 15 amino acids. Germline CDR1 and CDR2: LNHNV and YYDKDF (reference sequence). The CDR3 bases are TGTGCCACCAGCAGAGATCAGGGACCAGGGGCTGAAGCTTTCTTT. This codes for CATSRDQGPGAEAFF.

The V and J genes are TRBV28 and TRBJ2-2; D gene unclear. CDR3 length: 13 amino acids. CDR1 is MDHEN and CDR2 is SYDVKM in the germline V gene. Deletions cut 7 bases from V and 1 base from J, with 7 bases between. CDR3 nucleotide sequence: TGTGCCAGCACTGTCCTGAACACCGGGGAGCTGTTTTTT. This sequence encodes CASTVLNTGELFF.

V is TRBV7-2 and J is TRBJ2-1; 7 bases match TRBD2. The CDR3 extends over 16 amino acids. The junction had 3 bases not matched to a gene; V was cut back by 1 base and J by 0 bases. In germline, CDR1 is SGHTA, CDR2 FQGNSA. As DNA, the CDR3 is TGTGCCAGCAGCTTAGGGCCTAGCGGCTCCTACAATGAGCAGTTCTTC. This codes for CASSLGPSGSYNEQFF.

The V and J genes are TRBV15 and TRBJ2-7, with TRBD2 matching over 10 bases. This CDR3 is 17 amino acids long. The V gene's germline CDR1 is LNHNV and CDR2 YYDKDF (reference sequence). Losses at the gene ends were 0 bases for V and 7 bases for J; bases not matched to a gene: 12. This CDR3 reads CATSREGVLAGSGEQYF. DNA for the CDR3: TGTGCCACCAGCAGAGAGGGGGTACTAGCGGGATCGGGGGAGCAGTACTTC.

The V gene is TRBV10-3, the J gene TRBJ2-7, with TRBD1 matching over 11 bases. Germline V gene data show CDR1 as ENHRY and CDR2 as SYGVKD. After removal of 4 bases from V and 3 bases from J, the junction contained 2 bases not matched to a gene. The CDR3 has 14 residues. As DNA, the CDR3 is TGTGCCATCAGTGTGGGGACAGGGGGCTACGAGCAGTACTTC. Translating gives CAISVGTGGYEQYF.

The V and J genes are TRBV27 and TRBJ2-3; 10 nucleotides match TRBD2. Germline assignment: CDR1 MNHEY and CDR2 SMNVEV (reference sequence). This CDR3 region has 16 residues. J was trimmed by 1 base and V by 5 bases; bases with no gene match: 6. This CDR3 is CASSKTGTSGTDTQYF. The CDR3 nucleotides read TGTGCCAGCAGTAAGACCGGGACTAGCGGCACAGATACGCAGTATTTT.

The V gene is TRBV6-5, the J gene TRBJ1-6, with 10 bases identical to TRBD1. J gave up 7 bases and V 10 bases, and 7 bases lay outside the gene matches. The CDR3 extends over 14 amino acids. Germline V gene data show CDR1 as MNHEY and CDR2 as SVGAGI. The CDR3 loop is CATADRGINSPLHF. CDR3 in DNA: TGTGCCACCGCGGACAGGGGGATCAATTCACCCCTCCACTTT.